A single sample is the source of the 28 T cell receptor beta chains below, sequenced in a study of T-cell reconstitution after alpha-beta-depleted transplantation in children. The authors prepared the TCRbeta library with unique molecular identifiers. Using its own MiXCR run on the PCR reads, TCRdb lists one record per CDR3 protein. The data hold around 700,000 distinct CDR3 sequences, with around 13% observed a single time. The material sequenced was PBMCs, taken before TCRalphabeta/CD19-depleted stem cell transplant. The receptor set was obtained from a girl aged 2-10 years with congenital amegakaryocytic thrombocytopenia, due to receive a stem cell transplant.

The genes are TRBV5-1 and TRBJ2-1; no firm D call. The CDR3 spans 16 residues. CDR1 and CDR2 (germline): SGHRS, YFSETQ. The V end was cut by 3 bases, the J end by 8 bases, with 21 bases between. In DNA form, the CDR3 reads TGCGCCAGCAGCTGGGAAGGGCTGCCCTCACGCGATGAGCAGTTCTTC. Its protein is CASSWEGLPSRDEQFF. Full variable domain (outside the CDR3, taken from reference TRBV5-1 and TRBJ2-1): KAGVTQTPRYLIKTRGQQVTLSCSPISGHRSVSWYQQTPGQGLQFLFEYFSETQRNKGNFPGRFSGRQFSNSRSEMNVSTLELGDSALYLCASSWEGLPSRDEQFFGPGTRLTVL.

This clonotype was counted many times. The chain carries TRBV12-3 or TRBV12-4 and TRBJ2-1; 10 nucleotides line up with TRBD2. This CDR3 contains 15 residues. V was clipped by 6 bases and J by 8 bases; unmatched bases: 10. The DNA for the CDR3 is TGTGCCAGCAGCCTAGCGGGAGAAGTGGTGGATGAGCAGTTCTTC. Protein sequence: CASSLAGEVVDEQFF.

The V call is TRBV7-2, the J call TRBJ2-1, with D possibly matching TRBD2 (5 bases). V was trimmed by 5 bases and J by 4 bases, leaving 12 bases between them. This CDR3 comprises 14 residues. CDR1 is SGHTA, CDR2 FQGNSA, per germline. CDR3 sequence: CASSGWTGYNEQFF. The CDR3 DNA follows: TGTGCCAGCAGCGGGTGGACTGGGTACAATGAGCAGTTCTTC.

The chain links TRBV6-5 to TRBJ2-1, with a possible D match to TRBD1 (5 bases). V gave up 2 bases and J gave up 8 bases, with 13 bases separating them. Germline-derived CDR1 and CDR2 are MNHEY and SVGAGI. The CDR3 covers 14 residues. The CDR3 coding sequence is TGTGCCAGCAGTTACCTCGACAGATACGATGAGCAGTTCTTC. Protein product: CASSYLDRYDEQFF.

About this clonotype: A read error may explain this, as a much larger clone is one base away. This chain joins TRBV20-1 and TRBJ1-1, with D possibly TRBD1 on 5 matching bases. Trimming took off 4 bases at V and 4 bases at J, with 13 bases between the two ends. This CDR3 has 13 residues. CDR1 is DFQATT, CDR2 SNEGSKA, per germline (reference sequence). The CDR3 DNA follows: TGCAGTGCTACAGGAGAGGGGATCACTGAAGCTTTCTTT. Translation: CSATGEGITEAFF.

This clonotype was counted many times. This rearrangement joins TRBV20-1 to TRBJ2-3; TRBD2 is a possible D gene (7 bases). Germline-derived CDR1 and CDR2 are DFQATT and SNEGSKA (reference sequence). The CDR3 spans 14 residues. The V and J ends lost 6 bases and 6 bases respectively, with 19 bases between them. The CDR3 reads CSAGGGATADTQYF. As DNA, the CDR3 is TGCAGTGCAGGAGGGGGGGCCACGGCTGATACGCAGTATTTT.

This clonotype was recorded at least ten times. The chain couples TRBV12-3 or TRBV12-4 to TRBJ2-3; D may be TRBD2 (5 bases). The V and J ends lost 5 bases and 2 bases respectively, with 17 bases between them. The CDR3 runs to 16 residues. CDR3 sequence reads: CASSGLAELVTDTQYF. The CDR3 DNA reads TGTGCCAGCAGTGGTCTAGCCGAGCTAGTCACAGATACGCAGTATTTT.

This clonotype was recorded a few times. The chain uses TRBV7-8 and TRBJ1-5; possibly TRBD1 for D (5 bases). Germline loops: CDR1 SGHVS, CDR2 FQNEAQ. CDR3 length: 16 amino acids. V was shortened by 5 bases and J by 0 bases, with 14 bases between the two germline ends. The CDR3 reads CASSPARGNSNQPQHF. The CDR3 nucleotides read TGTGCCAGCAGCCCGGCGCGGGGGAATAGCAATCAGCCCCAGCATTTT.

The chain carries TRBV9 and TRBJ2-2, with TRBD2 matching 12 bases. The V gene's germline CDR1 is SGDLS and CDR2 YYNGEE. This CDR3 contains 16 residues. With 2 bases clipped from V and 3 bases from J, the junction kept 2 bases outside the gene matches. In DNA, the CDR3 is TGTGCCAGCAGCGTTCGACTAGCGGGAGACACCGGGGAGCTGTTTTTT. The encoded protein is CASSVRLAGDTGELFF.

The CDR3 sequence is CASSQPTSGRGHGELFF. DNA of the CDR3: TGCGCCAGCAGCCAACCGACTAGCGGGAGAGGCCACGGGGAGCTGTTTTTT. V and J are TRBV4-1 and TRBJ2-2, with 12 bases lining up with TRBD2. V lost 2 bases, J lost 7 bases, and 8 bases stayed unmatched. CDR1 is MGHRA, CDR2 YSYEKL, per germline. The CDR3 extends over 17 amino acids.

This clonotype was seen more than once but under ten times. V usage is TRBV4-1 and J usage is TRBJ1-2; D possibly corresponds to TRBD1 (5 bases). The V gene's germline CDR1 is MGHRA and CDR2 YSYEKL. The length of the CDR3 is 15 residues. Deletions cut 3 bases from V and 8 bases from J, with 19 bases between. The CDR3 spells CASSQNTVNSGGYTF. The DNA of the CDR3 is TGCGCCAGCAGCCAGAACACGGTCAACTCAGGGGGCTACACCTTC.

This clonotype was seen a handful of times. The rearrangement joins TRBV27 to TRBJ2-1, with 7 bases fitting TRBD2. This CDR3 region has 13 residues. V shed 9 bases, J shed 6 bases, and the junction held 8 bases outside the gene matches. Germline V lookup: CDR1 MNHEY, CDR2 SMNVEV (reference sequence). CDR3 coding DNA: TGTGCCAGTGGACTAGGAATAGGCAATGAGCAGTTCTTC. Its protein product is CASGLGIGNEQFF.

There are many counts of this clonotype. The V and J genes are TRBV18 and TRBJ2-7, with a tentative D call TRBD2 (5 bases). This CDR3 comprises 13 residues. Between the trimmed V and J ends, which lost 8 bases and 3 bases, there was a span of 14 bases. Germline CDR1 is KGHSH and CDR2 is LQKENI. The CDR3 is CASSPSGSYEQYF. As DNA, the CDR3 is TGTGCCAGCAGCCCCAGTGGGAGCTACGAGCAGTACTTC.

This clonotype was detected only a few times. The chain uses TRBV9 and TRBJ2-7; TRBD2 matches at 7 bases. J gave up 6 bases and V 0 bases, and 3 bases lay outside the gene matches. CDR3 length: 13 residues. The germline V gene has CDR1 SGDLS and CDR2 YYNGEE. CDR3 sequence: CASSVGGGSEQYF. The CDR3 DNA is TGTGCCAGCAGCGTAGGGGGGGGGAGCGAGCAGTACTTC.

Ten or more counts support this clonotype. The chain uses TRBV5-1 and TRBJ2-3; 8 bases match TRBD2. The V gene's germline CDR1 is SGHRS and CDR2 YFSETQ. V trimming: 1 base; J trimming: 6 bases; junction bases outside the gene matches: 10. This CDR3 contains 16 residues. CDR3 sequence reads: CASSLLAGLTADTQYF. The DNA for the CDR3 is TGCGCCAGCAGCTTGTTAGCGGGGCTCACGGCGGATACGCAGTATTTT. The complete variable domain, with remaining parts taken from reference TRBV5-1 and TRBJ2-3, reads KAGVTQTPRYLIKTRGQQVTLSCSPISGHRSVSWYQQTPGQGLQFLFEYFSETQRNKGNFPGRFSGRQFSNSRSEMNVSTLELGDSALYLCASSLLAGLTADTQYFGPGTRLTVL.

Regarding this clonotype: Since a much larger clone is just one base distant, this may be a read error. This sequence joins TRBV29-1 and TRBJ2-1; TRBD2 agrees at 9 bases. The CDR3 contains 14 residues. V lost 7 bases, J lost 8 bases, and 12 bases stayed unmatched. CDR1 is SQVTM and CDR2 is ANQGSEA in the germline V gene. CDR3: CSGRRGLASYEQFF. The DNA for the CDR3 is TGCAGCGGCAGACGGGGACTAGCTTCATATGAGCAGTTCTTC.

In this sample, this clonotype turned up many times. This sequence joins TRBV7-6 and TRBJ2-1; D gene ambiguous. The CDR3 has 13 residues. Trimming stripped 3 bases from V and 0 bases from J, with 3 bases between. Germline V lookup: CDR1 SGHVS, CDR2 FNYEAQ. In nucleotides, the CDR3 is TGTGCCAGCAGCTTTGACTCCTACAATGAGCAGTTCTTC. Translating it yields CASSFDSYNEQFF.

The chain joins TRBV5-1 to TRBJ2-7; 9 bases line up with TRBD2. Germline V gives CDR1 SGHRS, CDR2 YFSETQ. The ends lost 4 bases at V and 9 bases at J; junction bases unmatched: 11. This CDR3 has 14 amino acids. The CDR3 nucleotides read TGCGCCAGCAGCGATAGCGGGAGTCTTTTCGTGCAGTACTTC. Protein product: CASSDSGSLFVQYF.

This clonotype appeared many times. The chain couples TRBV20-1 to TRBJ2-1; the match to TRBD2 covers 7 bases. With 3 bases clipped from V and 7 bases from J, the junction kept 21 bases outside the gene matches. The CDR3 length is 18 residues. Germline CDR1 is DFQATT and CDR2 is SNEGSKA (reference sequence). This chain's CDR3 is CSARNIWREFTFGNEQFF. DNA of the CDR3: TGCAGTGCTAGGAACATCTGGCGGGAGTTTACCTTTGGGAATGAGCAGTTCTTC.

V and J are TRBV19 and TRBJ1-1; D unresolved. The CDR3 runs 12 residues. Germline V CDR1 and CDR2: LNHDA, SQIVND (reference sequence). The V end was cut by 3 bases, the J end by 6 bases, with 8 bases between. The DNA of the CDR3 is TGTGCCAGTAGTATTCGTGGATCTGAAGCTTTCTTT. Its translation: CASSIRGSEAFF.

J is TRBJ1-1 and V is TRBV11-2; TRBD1 matches at 9 bases. V was clipped by 1 base and J by 7 bases; unmatched bases: 4. From germline, CDR1 is SGHAT and CDR2 FQNNGV. The length of the CDR3 is 14 residues. The CDR3 nucleotides are TGTGCCAGCAGCTTAGGGACAGGGGAGAGTGAAGCTTTCTTT. Its protein is CASSLGTGESEAFF.

This clonotype was counted many times. The chain employs TRBV5-1 and TRBJ2-4; TRBD2 aligns across 14 bases. The CDR3 sequence is 19 residues long. V dropped 4 bases and J dropped 3; count of bases not matched to a gene: 12. Looked up from germline, CDR1 is SGHRS and CDR2 is YFSETQ. The CDR3 is CASSQTGTSGSSGKNIQYF. DNA of the CDR3: TGCGCCAGCAGCCAGACCGGGACTAGCGGGAGTTCTGGCAAAAACATTCAGTACTTC.

This clonotype appeared a few times. The chain joins TRBV15 to TRBJ2-3, with D perhaps TRBD2 (5 bases). CDR3 size: 16 residues. Germline V gives CDR1 LNHNV, CDR2 YYDKDF (reference sequence). V was clipped by 8 bases and J by 1 base, with 19 bases between them. The CDR3 here is CATRAGNAYGTDTQYF. In DNA, the CDR3 is TGTGCCACCCGCGCCGGGAATGCCTACGGCACAGATACGCAGTATTTT.

This clonotype was detected only once. It may be a read error: a sequence one base away is much more abundant. The chain uses TRBV5-6 and TRBJ1-1; D is uncertain. Trimming cost V 4 bases and J 3 bases, with 13 bases left between them. There are 14 residues in the CDR3. Germline-derived CDR1 and CDR2 are SGHDT and YYEEEE. The CDR3 DNA sequence: TGTGCCAGCAGCCCGAATTGGGAGGACACTGAAGCTTTCTTT. It yields the protein CASSPNWEDTEAFF.

This chain links TRBV5-6 with TRBJ1-5; D is ambiguous. Germline V gives CDR1 SGHDT, CDR2 YYEEEE. This CDR3 spans 15 amino acids. V lost 3 bases and J 0 bases, leaving 10 bases between the germline ends. The CDR3 sequence: CASSSGRYSNQPQHF. The CDR3 region has the DNA TGTGCCAGCAGCTCCGGACGTTATAGCAATCAGCCCCAGCATTTT.

This clonotype was detected ten times or more. V gene TRBV5-6 combines with J gene TRBJ2-1, with TRBD2 identical over 10 bases. V trimming: 4 bases; J trimming: 12 bases; junction bases outside the gene matches: 10. The CDR3 consists of 14 residues. Germline loops: CDR1 SGHDT, CDR2 YYEEEE. In nucleotides, the CDR3 is TGTGCCAGCAGCCCTGGGACTAGCGCAATCGGGCAGTTCTTC. This gives the protein CASSPGTSAIGQFF.

This clonotype was counted only a few times. The V and J genes are TRBV29-1 and TRBJ2-4; perhaps TRBD1 as D (5 bases). The CDR3 covers 11 residues. Germline CDR1 and CDR2: SQVTM and ANQGSEA. V dropped 3 bases and J dropped 9 bases, with 9 bases sitting between them. The CDR3 sequence: CSVDAQGIQYF. Written as DNA, the CDR3 is TGCAGCGTTGACGCCCAGGGCATTCAGTACTTC.

In this sample, this clonotype turned up many times. The J gene is TRBJ2-2, the V gene TRBV29-1, with D unresolved. CDR1 SQVTM and CDR2 ANQGSEA come from the germline V gene. The CDR3 is 13 amino acids. V was cut by 6 bases and J by 5 bases, with 13 bases left in between. The CDR3, as DNA: TGCAGCGTACCCCTAGTAGGGACCGGGGAGCTGTTTTTT. It encodes CSVPLVGTGELFF.